The next 27 T cell receptor beta chains were all read from a single sample in a study of spatial heterogeneity in lung cancer. Study results and caveats: Intratumoral expanded alpha and beta TCR counts were found to track tumor mutation counts.

TCRdb called the 5' RACE reads again in MiXCR, with one record for every CDR3 protein. Here the sample spans about 13,000 distinct CDR3 sequences, less than 8% being singletons. The time point denotes: sample taken at primary tumor resection. The antigens for these receptors are not known. Sequenced material: lung tumor tissue, taken at surgery. Source of these receptors: a female donor with early-stage non-small cell lung cancer.

This clonotype rates as medium-sized (0.01 to 0.1%). The rearrangement joins TRBV3-1 to TRBJ1-2; no clear D. Per the germline V gene, CDR1 is LGHDT and CDR2 is YNNKEL (reference sequence). This CDR3 spans 14 amino acids. V was cut by 4 bases and J by 6 bases, with 15 bases left in between. The CDR3 loop reads CASSLWTDSNGYTF. CDR3 bases: TGTGCCAGCAGCCTCTGGACGGATAGTAATGGCTACACCTTC.

In its sample, this clonotype was seen many times. The rearrangement links TRBV6-1 to TRBJ1-5; D uncertain. The CDR3 covers 15 residues. Germline values: CDR1 MNHNS, CDR2 SASEGT. Trimming cost V 10 bases and J 5 bases, with 21 bases left between them. The CDR3 DNA is TGTGCCATCCGGACGGGGATGAGAAGGGATCAGCCCCAGCATTTT. This encodes CAIRTGMRRDQPQHF.

This clonotype was seen many times. This chain links TRBV9 with TRBJ1-5; TRBD1 might be the D (6 bases). Per germline, CDR1 SGDLS and CDR2 YYNGEE. The CDR3 is 14 residues long. Trimming removed 3 bases at V and 5 bases at J, with 12 bases between. DNA for the CDR3: TGTGCCAGCAGCGCAGGACAGTTCTATCAGCCCCAGCATTTT. Translation gives CASSAGQFYQPQHF.

The chain recombines TRBV6-2 or TRBV6-3 with TRBJ2-2; D possibly uses TRBD1 or TRBD2 (5 bases each). The germline CDR1 and CDR2 sequences are MNHEY and SVGEGT. This CDR3 comprises 16 residues. Trimming left V 5 bases short and J 8 bases short, with 21 bases between. The CDR3 loop reads CASSGRDPPRPGELFF. DNA for the CDR3: TGTGCCAGCAGTGGCCGGGACCCCCCTCGTCCTGGGGAGCTGTTTTTT.

This clonotype has at least ten counts. This chain uses TRBV12-3 or TRBV12-4 with TRBJ1-4; a possible D gene is TRBD1 (6 bases). V lost 6 bases, J lost 5 bases, and 7 bases lay in between. CDR3 length equals 12 residues. This CDR3 reads CASRDRNEKLFF. The CDR3 nucleotides read TGTGCCAGCAGAGACAGGAATGAAAAACTGTTTTTT.

This clonotype was found many times. CDR3: CSAREWGQGIAETQYF. CDR3 nucleotide sequence: TGCAGTGCTAGAGAATGGGGACAGGGAATCGCGGAGACCCAGTACTTC. This sequence joins TRBV20-1 and TRBJ2-5, with 9 bases identical to TRBD1. Germline trimming cut 0 bases from V and 5 bases from J; bases unmatched to any gene: 10. Germline loops: CDR1 DFQATT, CDR2 SNEGSKA (reference sequence). The CDR3 runs to 16 residues.

This clonotype ranks as medium-sized. V gene TRBV20-1 combines with J gene TRBJ1-1; possible D gene TRBD1, 5 bases. The ends were cut back, 5 bases at V and 2 bases at J, with 12 bases in the middle. CDR3 length: 13 amino acids. CDR1 DFQATT and CDR2 SNEGSKA come from the germline V gene (reference sequence). This CDR3 reads CSARMGHNTEAFF. Written as DNA, the CDR3 is TGCAGTGCTCGAATGGGGCACAACACTGAAGCTTTCTTT.

This clonotype appeared a few times. The chain joins TRBV14 to TRBJ2-3; D ambiguous. This CDR3 spans 13 amino acids. Trimming pared 3 bases from V and 6 bases from J, leaving 10 bases between. Germline values: CDR1 SGHDN, CDR2 FVKESK. The CDR3 spells CASSHLGRDTQYF. CDR3 sequence (DNA): TGTGCCAGCAGCCATCTAGGTCGCGATACGCAGTATTTT.

This clonotype appeared many times. The chain combines TRBV20-1 with TRBJ2-1; TRBD2 aligns across 12 bases. V lost 2 bases to trimming and J lost 3 bases; unmatched junction nucleotides: 8. This CDR3 spans 17 amino acids. Germline V lookup: CDR1 DFQATT, CDR2 SNEGSKA (reference sequence). The chain's CDR3 is CSARLAGGPSVYNEQFF. CDR3 nucleotide sequence: TGCAGTGCTAGACTAGCGGGAGGGCCCTCGGTCTACAATGAGCAGTTCTTC.

This clonotype was detected ten times or more. The V call is TRBV2, the J call TRBJ2-7; unclear D gene. Per the germline V gene, CDR1 is SNHLY and CDR2 is FYNNEI. This CDR3 comprises 15 residues. V lost 6 bases and J lost 3, with 18 bases in between. CDR3 in amino acids: CASSGSFLKSYEQYF. The CDR3 bases are TGTGCCAGCAGCGGCTCCTTTCTAAAGAGCTACGAGCAGTACTTC.

At least ten counts were recorded for this clonotype. The chain has TRBV4-3 and TRBJ1-1; TRBD1 is a possible D gene (5 bases). V was shortened by 0 bases and J by 5 bases, with 19 bases between the two germline ends. This CDR3 region has 17 residues. Germline V lookup: CDR1 LGHNA, CDR2 YSLEER. Here the CDR3 DNA reads TGCGCCAGCAGCCAAGAAGAGAGTAGGGGCTTGAGGACTGAAGCTTTCTTT. Translation: CASSQEESRGLRTEAFF.

This clonotype was detected many times. This rearrangement joins TRBV20-1 to TRBJ2-4; 9 bases are a match to TRBD1. CDR3 size: 13 residues. Trimming removed 4 bases from V and 7 bases from J; junction bases left unmatched: 5. Looked up from germline, CDR1 is DFQATT and CDR2 is SNEGSKA (reference sequence). As DNA, the CDR3 is TGCAGTGCTATGATCGACAGGGGGAACATTCAGTACTTC. Amino acids: CSAMIDRGNIQYF.

This clonotype was counted ten times or more. The gene calls are TRBV19 and TRBJ2-3; D is uncertain. The V gene's germline CDR1 is LNHDA and CDR2 SQIVND (reference sequence). The CDR3 loop spans 11 amino acids. V was clipped by 10 bases and J by 3 bases, with 8 bases between them. CDR3 in DNA: TGTGCCACCGGACGGACAGATACGCAGTATTTT. It specifies CATGRTDTQYF.

In this sample, this clonotype turned up many times. This chain connects TRBV28 to TRBJ2-7; D not resolved. The germline V gene encodes CDR1 MDHEN and CDR2 SYDVKM. There are 11 residues in the CDR3. Trimming took off 7 bases at V and 0 bases at J, with 4 bases between the two ends. CDR3 protein: CASMSSYEQYF. The CDR3 DNA is TGTGCCAGCATGAGCTCCTACGAGCAGTACTTC.

This clonotype occurred many times. This chain uses TRBV24-1 with TRBJ1-2; D remains unclear. CDR1 and CDR2 from the germline V gene are KGHDR and SFDVKD. The CDR3 runs to 14 residues. Deletions cut 9 bases from V and 1 base from J, with 14 bases between. The CDR3 region has the DNA TGTGCCACCGGAGGCTCCGGCTTTAACTATGGCTACACCTTC. Translated: CATGGSGFNYGYTF.

This clonotype has ten or more counts. The chain employs TRBV5-1 and TRBJ2-7; TRBD2 matches 7 bases. Looked up from germline, CDR1 is SGHRS and CDR2 is YFSETQ. The V gene end was trimmed by 5 bases and the J gene end by 0 bases; junction bases not matched to a gene: 5. CDR3 length: 14 amino acids. The CDR3 loop is CASRQRTSSYEQYF. The CDR3 DNA follows: TGCGCCAGCAGACAGCGGACTAGCTCCTACGAGCAGTACTTC.

At least ten counts were recorded for this clonotype. One end of the junction fails to match germline, which may point to a read error. The rearrangement joins TRBV20-1 to TRBJ2-1; 10 bases align to TRBD2. Germline CDR1 DFQATT, CDR2 SNEGSKA (reference sequence). The CDR3 runs 13 residues. The CDR3 is CSTSGTFDNEQFF. CDR3 DNA sequence: TGCAGTACTAGCGGGACCTTCGACAATGAGCAGTTCTTC.

Many counts were recorded for this clonotype. The J gene is TRBJ2-7, the V gene TRBV7-6; D is possibly TRBD1 or TRBD2 (5 bases each). CDR1 is SGHVS and CDR2 is FNYEAQ in the germline V gene. The CDR3 covers 16 residues. Trimming left V 0 bases short and J 2 bases short, with 14 bases between. The CDR3 DNA reads as TGTGCCAGCAGCTTAGCTTCCGGGACGGTGACCTACGAGCAGTACTTC. Translation: CASSLASGTVTYEQYF.

This chain joins TRBV28 and TRBJ2-7; 7 nucleotides match TRBD1. Germline V lookup: CDR1 MDHEN, CDR2 SYDVKM. This CDR3 has 14 amino acids. The J segment lost 1 base and the V segment lost 7 bases, leaving 7 bases of the junction unmatched. For the CDR3, the DNA is TGTGCCAGCATCAGAGGGACAGCTTCCTACGAGCAGTACTTC. It yields the protein CASIRGTASYEQYF.

This clonotype is deemed medium-sized. The V call is TRBV5-4, the J call TRBJ1-1, with TRBD1 matching 9 bases. Germline loops: CDR1 SGHNT, CDR2 YYREEE (reference sequence). The length of the CDR3 is 15 residues. V dropped 4 bases and J dropped 3; count of bases not matched to a gene: 7. Written as DNA, the CDR3 is TGTGCCAGCAGCCGCGCCCGGGACAGGGACACTGAAGCTTTCTTT. It translates to CASSRARDRDTEAFF.

This clonotype is medium-sized (0.01 to 0.1%) within its sample. The chain is built from TRBV5-6 and TRBJ2-3; the D gene is possibly TRBD2 (5 bases). V was pared by 5 bases and J by 1 base, with 11 bases between. The CDR3 totals 14 residues. From germline, CDR1 is SGHDT and CDR2 YYEEEE. The chain's CDR3 is CASRVSGGTDTQYF. The DNA for the CDR3 is TGTGCCAGCAGAGTCAGCGGCGGCACAGATACGCAGTATTTT. Full variable domain (missing parts from reference TRBV5-6 and TRBJ2-3): DAGVTQSPTHLIKTRGQQVTLRCSPKSGHDTVSWYQQALGQGPQFIFQYYEEEERQRGNFPDRFSGHQFPNYSSELNVNALLLGDSALYLCASRVSGGTDTQYFGPGTRLTVL.

This clonotype is labeled as medium-sized (0.01 to 0.1%). The chain carries TRBV6-6 and TRBJ1-3, with D perhaps TRBD1 (6 bases). This CDR3 spans 18 amino acids. Germline CDR1 MNHNY, CDR2 SVGAGI (reference sequence). V was trimmed by 2 bases and J by 2 bases, leaving 19 bases between them. The CDR3 DNA reads TGTGCCAGCAGTTACGCCGGGGGCAGGGGCAAACCTGGAAACACCATATATTTT. This sequence encodes CASSYAGGRGKPGNTIYF.

This clonotype was recorded at least ten times. The genes are TRBV7-2 and TRBJ1-4; 7 positions agree with TRBD1. Trimming cost V 4 bases and J 6 bases; bases outside gene matches: 5. This CDR3 is 14 amino acids long. Germline V gives CDR1 SGHTA, CDR2 FQGNSA. The CDR3 coding sequence is TGTGCCAGCAGCTCACAGGGGCGGGATGAAAAACTGTTTTTT. It codes for CASSSQGRDEKLFF.

This clonotype has ten or more counts. V usage is TRBV28 and J usage is TRBJ1-2, with TRBD1 as a possible D gene (6 bases). The CDR3 is 12 amino acids. The germline CDR1 and CDR2 sequences are MDHEN and SYDVKM. The V end lost 5 bases, the J end lost 6 bases, and 10 bases lay between the germline ends. The CDR3 coding sequence is TGTGCCAGCAGTACAGGGCAGGATGGCTACACCTTC. This codes for CASSTGQDGYTF.

This clonotype turned up a few times. This chain uses TRBV6-6 with TRBJ1-4; D is perhaps TRBD1 (5 bases). Trimming removed 7 bases from V and 8 bases from J, with 20 bases in between. CDR1 and CDR2 from the germline V gene are MNHNY and SVGAGI (reference sequence). The CDR3 totals 15 residues. The DNA for the CDR3 is TGTGCCAGCATTAACCGGGGCGGGTCCGGGGAAAAACTGTTTTTT. As protein: CASINRGGSGEKLFF.

This clonotype was counted ten times or more. This rearrangement joins TRBV7-9 to TRBJ2-7, with TRBD2 as a possible D gene (6 bases). Looked up from germline, CDR1 is SEHNR and CDR2 is FQNEAQ (reference sequence). The V end was cut by 5 bases, the J end by 3 bases, with 14 bases between. CDR3 size: 14 residues. The CDR3 here is CASSPSGGNYEQYF. DNA of the CDR3: TGTGCCAGCAGCCCTTCCGGCGGGAACTACGAGCAGTACTTC.

The table lists this clonotype with many counts. The chain joins TRBV5-6 to TRBJ2-5; D remains ambiguous. Germline assignment: CDR1 SGHDT and CDR2 YYEEEE. The CDR3 consists of 13 residues. V was clipped by 1 base and J by 5 bases, with 9 bases between them. In DNA form, the CDR3 reads TGTGCCAGCAGCTTGTGGACGAAGGAGACCCAGTACTTC. Translating gives CASSLWTKETQYF.